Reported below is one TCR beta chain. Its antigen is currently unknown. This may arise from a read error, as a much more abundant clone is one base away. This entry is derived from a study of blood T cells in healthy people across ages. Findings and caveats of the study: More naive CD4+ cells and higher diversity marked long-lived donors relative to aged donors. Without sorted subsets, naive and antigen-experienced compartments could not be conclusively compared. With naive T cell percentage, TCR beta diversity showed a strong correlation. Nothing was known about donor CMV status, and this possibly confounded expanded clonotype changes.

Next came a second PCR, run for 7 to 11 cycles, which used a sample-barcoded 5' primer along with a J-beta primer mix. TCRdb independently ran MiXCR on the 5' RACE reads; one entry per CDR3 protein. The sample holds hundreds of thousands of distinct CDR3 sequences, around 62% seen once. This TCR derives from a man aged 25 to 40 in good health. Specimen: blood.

CDR3 sequence: CASSLAGGHYNEQFF. CDR3 sequence (DNA): TGTGCCAGCAGCTTAGCGGGGGGGCACTACAATGAGCAGTTCTTC. The V and J genes are TRBV7-2 and TRBJ2-1; TRBD2 is a possible D gene (7 bases). The CDR3 has 15 residues. V lost 0 bases, J lost 3 bases, and 9 bases lay in between. In germline, CDR1 is SGHTA, CDR2 FQGNSA.